Reported below is one TCR beta chain. Its target is unknown. Clones were sequenced by immunoSEQ multiplex PCR, and TCRdb holds only the in-frame ones, with some missing. The top ten clones hold roughly 4% of a sample with 120,000 or so clones, around 90% of them seen once. The data are from a study of T cell responses to AZD1222 COVID-19 vaccine. Findings of the study overall: The donor group comprised mostly white British people and more females; the analysis possibly underestimated clonal diversity. Unmutated variant regions reportedly attract nearly half of all spike-specific TCRs. Recipients of two AZD1222 doses showed rising Spike-specific TCR breadth and depth. Scientists sampled the repertoires only once the peak T cell response had passed.

In germline, CDR1 is MDHEN, CDR2 SYDVKM. CDR3 length: 13 amino acids. V was shortened by 4 bases and J by 11 bases, with 17 bases between the two germline ends. The sequence was collected from an adult who received the AZD1222 COVID-19 vaccine. J is TRBJ1-1 and V is TRBV28; D is uncertain. Sequences were derived from peripheral blood, sampled 28 days after the second AZD1222 dose. CDR3 sequence (DNA): TGTGCCAGCAGTTCAGGATCCGCACCTTGGGCTTTCTTT. It is translated as CASSSGSAPWAFF.